The entry below describes one T cell receptor (beta chain). Its specificity is unknown. The record originates from a study of blood T cells in healthy people across ages. Overall study results and limits: Higher naive T cell percentage went strongly together with higher TCR beta diversity.

The CDR3 is 17 amino acids. Germline V lookup: CDR1 MNHEY, CDR2 SVGAGI. V gave up 2 bases and J gave up 3 bases, with 19 bases separating them. Combining a sample-barcoded 5' primer with a J-beta primer mix, a second PCR ran for roughly 7 to 12 cycles. A single record per CDR3 protein comes from TCRdb applying MiXCR to the 5' RACE reads. Among roughly 1,800,000 distinct CDR3 sequences listed, around 48% were seen once. This TCR came from a middle-aged woman in good health. The chain employs TRBV6-5 and TRBJ1-2; maybe TRBD1 (5 bases). The source material was blood. CDR3: CASSYDRYVGVHYGYTF. Written as DNA, the CDR3 is TGTGCCAGCAGTTACGACCGATACGTAGGGGTGCACTATGGCTACACCTTC.